This paragraph covers one TCR beta chain sequence. These data are taken from a study of blood T cell repertoires in COVID-19. Study in general: Spain, Italy and the United States supplied samples that represented acute and convalescent COVID-19.

Profiling relied on immunoSEQ multiplex PCR, and the TCRdb table lists in-frame clones only, not all of them. The sample contains approximately 180,000 clones, roughly 91% of which appear only once. Germline V gene lookup returns CDR1 WSHSY and CDR2 SAAADI. The V and J ends lost 0 bases and 6 bases, in that order; junction bases with no gene match: 3. There are 14 residues in the CDR3. The chain joins TRBV10-2 to TRBJ1-2; 8 bases are a match to TRBD1. This sequence was found in a middle-aged man with active or convalescent COVID-19. Sequences were obtained from peripheral blood. In DNA, the CDR3 is TGCGCCAGCAGTGAGTCTCCAGGGGGCGATGGCTACACCTTC. The encoded protein is CASSESPGGDGYTF.